The 26 T cell receptor beta chains below all came from one sample that was sequenced in a study of human T cells and chemical hapten exposure. Extraction of total RNA was performed on unfractionated whole blood. TCRdb passed the 5' RACE reads through MiXCR, listing each CDR3 protein once. The table includes fewer than 150,000 distinct CDR3 sequences, around a fifth detected once. These receptor sequences come from a human donor in good health.

The rearrangement uses TRBV27 and TRBJ1-1; the D gene is possibly TRBD1 (6 bases). The CDR3 contains 15 residues. Germline V CDR1 and CDR2: MNHEY, SMNVEV (reference sequence). V lost 3 bases and J lost 6, with 17 bases in between. The CDR3 loop is CASSFYREGSAEAFF. CDR3 in DNA: TGTGCCAGCAGTTTCTACAGGGAAGGTAGCGCTGAAGCTTTCTTT.

This clonotype was found a few times. This chain links TRBV5-1 with TRBJ1-2; perhaps TRBD1 as D (6 bases). Trimming left V 4 bases short and J 6 bases short, with 16 bases between. Germline V gives CDR1 SGHRS, CDR2 YFSETQ. This CDR3 contains 14 residues. CDR3 sequence reads: CASSPAGGHDGYTF. The CDR3 bases are TGCGCCAGCAGCCCCGCGGGGGGGCACGATGGCTACACCTTC.

The chain employs TRBV7-3 and TRBJ1-1, with unresolved D. Germline V gene sequence: CDR1 SGHTA, CDR2 FQGTGA. V was shortened by 2 bases and J by 2 bases, with 9 bases between the two germline ends. This CDR3 spans 14 amino acids. The CDR3 region is CASSLAGKNTEAFF. DNA for the CDR3: TGTGCCAGCAGCTTAGCGGGGAAAAACACTGAAGCTTTCTTT.

The V and J genes are TRBV29-1 and TRBJ2-7; a possible D gene is TRBD2 (6 bases). The ends were cut back, 4 bases at V and 1 base at J, with 14 bases in the middle. This CDR3 contains 14 residues. Germline V gene data show CDR1 as SQVTM and CDR2 as ANQGSEA. The CDR3, as DNA: TGCAGCGTTGTACGGAGGGTGGGTTCCTACGAGCAGTACTTC. Protein product: CSVVRRVGSYEQYF.

The chain recombines TRBV28 with TRBJ2-7, with D uncertain. Germline assignment: CDR1 MDHEN and CDR2 SYDVKM. The CDR3 contains 15 residues. The V and J ends lost 10 bases and 1 base respectively, with 20 bases between them. This chain's CDR3 is CATRKDHRRSYEQYF. CDR3 in DNA: TGTGCCACCAGAAAGGATCATCGACGTTCCTACGAGCAGTACTTC.

The chain couples TRBV6-6 to TRBJ2-3; 10 bases line up with TRBD1. The V segment lost 6 bases and the J segment 2 bases; nucleotides outside the gene matches: 5. The germline V gene has CDR1 MNHNY and CDR2 SVGAGI (reference sequence). The CDR3 totals 15 residues. The CDR3, as DNA: TGTGCCAGCAGCGGACAGGGGGAGCTCACAGATACGCAGTATTTT. This sequence encodes CASSGQGELTDTQYF.

This clonotype was detected only a few times. V and J are TRBV24-1 and TRBJ2-1; the match to TRBD2 covers 8 bases. Germline V lookup: CDR1 KGHDR, CDR2 SFDVKD. After removal of 6 bases from V and 0 bases from J, the junction contained 3 bases not matched to a gene. This CDR3 contains 15 residues. The CDR3 DNA sequence: TGTGCCACCAGTAAAAGCGGGAGCTCCTACAATGAGCAGTTCTTC. This gives the protein CATSKSGSSYNEQFF.

The chain links TRBV29-1 to TRBJ2-7; 9 nucleotides agree with TRBD2. Losses at the gene ends were 2 bases for V and 0 bases for J; bases not matched to a gene: 5. The germline CDR1 and CDR2 sequences are SQVTM and ANQGSEA. This CDR3 region has 15 residues. The chain's CDR3 is CSVELLAGSSYEQYF. The CDR3 bases are TGCAGCGTTGAACTCCTAGCGGGAAGCTCCTACGAGCAGTACTTC.

J is TRBJ2-1 and V is TRBV7-1; TRBD2 aligns across 11 bases. TRBV7-1 is labeled an ORF, and its function is uncertain. After removal of 3 bases from V and 4 bases from J, the junction contained 2 bases not matched to a gene. The CDR3 is 15 residues long. The CDR3 sequence: CASSSTSGSYNEQFF. DNA of the CDR3: TGTGCCAGCAGCTCCACTAGCGGGAGTTACAATGAGCAGTTCTTC.

V and J are TRBV13 and TRBJ2-1; 9 bases fit TRBD2. The CDR3 spans 16 residues. From germline, CDR1 is PRHDT and CDR2 FYEKMQ (reference sequence). V shed 5 bases and J 4 bases; nucleotides not matched to a gene: 9. CDR3 residues: CASSGGTSRKYNEQFF. DNA of the CDR3: TGTGCCAGCAGCGGGGGGACTAGCAGAAAATACAATGAGCAGTTCTTC.

V gene TRBV5-1 combines with J gene TRBJ1-2, with no clear D. The CDR3 is 13 residues long. The V gene's germline CDR1 is SGHRS and CDR2 YFSETQ. The ends were cut back, 4 bases at V and 4 bases at J, with 11 bases in the middle. The CDR3 DNA reads TGCGCCAGCAGCCACGACACGATCTATGGCTACACCTTC. Residues: CASSHDTIYGYTF.

This chain connects TRBV4-1 to TRBJ2-7; D not certain. Per germline, CDR1 MGHRA and CDR2 YSYEKL. The V and J ends lost 1 base and 6 bases respectively, with 13 bases between them. The CDR3 has 14 amino acids. CDR3 sequence reads: CASSQGVSAREQYF. In DNA form, the CDR3 reads TGCGCCAGCAGCCAAGGAGTCAGTGCTCGCGAGCAGTACTTC.

The V and J genes are TRBV7-2 and TRBJ2-5, with 7 positions matching TRBD1. The CDR3 runs to 16 residues. The V gene end was trimmed by 4 bases and the J gene end by 5 bases; junction bases not matched to a gene: 13. The V gene's germline CDR1 is SGHTA and CDR2 FQGNSA. DNA for the CDR3: TGTGCCAGCAGCTCGTCCGGGACAGTCGGCATCGAGACCCAGTACTTC. This codes for CASSSSGTVGIETQYF.

This clonotype occurred a few times. V usage is TRBV4-2 and J usage is TRBJ2-3, with D maybe TRBD2 (7 bases). V was clipped by 0 bases and J by 2 bases, with 9 bases between them. CDR3 size: 15 residues. Germline values: CDR1 LGHNA, CDR2 YNFKEQ. CDR3 loop: CASSQDGGPTDTQYF. The DNA for the CDR3 is TGTGCCAGCAGCCAAGACGGGGGGCCCACAGATACGCAGTATTTT.

The V and J genes are TRBV12-3 or TRBV12-4 and TRBJ1-5; 7 bases agree with TRBD1. V gave up 4 bases and J gave up 10 bases; unmatched junction bases: 13. The CDR3 has 15 amino acids. CDR3 coding DNA: TGTGCCAGCAGTTACGGTCGGAGGGGGCCCCGTCCCCAGCATTTT. This encodes CASSYGRRGPRPQHF.

This clonotype was counted only a few times. This sequence joins TRBV14 and TRBJ2-3; D might be TRBD1 (6 bases). The ends were cut back, 0 bases at V and 1 base at J, with 11 bases in the middle. Germline V gene sequence: CDR1 SGHDN, CDR2 FVKESK. CDR3 length equals 16 residues. CDR3 loop: CASSQDLRGRTDTQYF. CDR3 nucleotides: TGTGCCAGCAGCCAAGATCTCAGGGGCCGCACAGATACGCAGTATTTT.

The CDR3 DNA reads as TGTGCCAGCAGGATCGATCGGGGAAACATTCAGTACTTC. Amino acids: CASRIDRGNIQYF. The chain has TRBV6-5 and TRBJ2-4; a weak D match, TRBD2 (5 bases). The CDR3 runs to 13 residues. Germline V gene lookup returns CDR1 MNHEY and CDR2 SVGAGI. V shed 6 bases and J shed 6 bases, with 12 bases lying between them.

The table lists this clonotype with a few counts. The chain joins TRBV5-1 to TRBJ2-7; 14 bases match TRBD2. The V gene's germline CDR1 is SGHRS and CDR2 YFSETQ. The CDR3 is made up of 14 amino acids. Losses at the gene ends were 4 bases for V and 6 bases for J; bases not matched to a gene: 3. The DNA of the CDR3 is TGCGCCAGCAGCCCTGGGACTAGCGGGAGCGAGCAGTACTTC. This sequence encodes CASSPGTSGSEQYF.

The rearrangement joins TRBV28 to TRBJ2-1, with D perhaps TRBD2 (6 bases). There are 14 residues in the CDR3. CDR1 is MDHEN and CDR2 is SYDVKM in the germline V gene. V gave up 7 bases and J gave up 6 bases, with 16 bases separating them. The CDR3 loop is CASKRSGGVNEQFF. CDR3 DNA: TGTGCCAGCAAAAGATCAGGAGGGGTCAATGAGCAGTTCTTC.

The chain couples TRBV27 to TRBJ1-5; tentatively, D is TRBD1 (5 bases). Germline values: CDR1 MNHEY, CDR2 SMNVEV (reference sequence). With 8 bases removed from V and 0 bases from J, the gap between germline ends came to 14 bases. The CDR3 contains 15 residues. CDR3 region: CASGRTSGSNQPQHF. The CDR3 DNA reads TGTGCCAGCGGCCGGACAAGCGGTAGCAATCAGCCCCAGCATTTT.

This chain connects TRBV4-1 to TRBJ2-5; 13 bases agree with TRBD2. The CDR3 is 16 residues long. Germline V gene data show CDR1 as MGHRA and CDR2 as YSYEKL. J gave up 8 bases and V 0 bases, and 6 bases lay outside the gene matches. CDR3 loop: CASSQEILAGGPTQYF. The CDR3 DNA reads TGCGCCAGCAGCCAAGAGATACTAGCGGGAGGGCCCACCCAGTACTTC.

The chain links TRBV27 to TRBJ2-3; 9 bases are shared with TRBD2. CDR3 size: 14 residues. The trim removed 8 bases at V and 4 bases at J, leaving 7 bases unmatched. Germline-derived CDR1 and CDR2 are MNHEY and SMNVEV (reference sequence). The CDR3 spells CASRGGLAADTQYF. In DNA, the CDR3 is TGTGCCAGCCGGGGGGGACTAGCAGCAGATACGCAGTATTTT.

The CDR3 coding sequence is TGTGCCAGCAGCTTGGCAGGGCCCACTGAAGCTTTCTTT. Translation: CASSLAGPTEAFF. J is TRBJ1-1 and V is TRBV7-9; tentative D call: TRBD1 (5 bases). Between the trimmed V and J ends, which lost 3 bases and 4 bases, there was a span of 9 bases. The CDR3 loop spans 13 amino acids. Germline-derived CDR1 and CDR2 are SEHNR and FQNEAQ (reference sequence).

In this sample, this clonotype turned up a few times. The V gene is TRBV29-1, the J gene TRBJ2-5; D remains ambiguous. The CDR3 runs 13 residues. V lost 4 bases and J lost 4, with 13 bases in between. Germline values: CDR1 SQVTM, CDR2 ANQGSEA. CDR3 region: CSVAVRNGETQYF. The CDR3 DNA reads TGCAGCGTTGCTGTCAGGAACGGAGAGACCCAGTACTTC. The complete variable domain, with remaining parts taken from reference TRBV29-1 and TRBJ2-5, reads SAVISQKPSRDICQRGTSLTIQCQVDSQVTMMFWYRQQPGQSLTLIATANQGSEATYESGFVIDKFPISRPNLTFSTLTVSNMSPEDSSIYLCSVAVRNGETQYFGPGTRLLVL.

Only a few counts were recorded for this clonotype. The chain has TRBV24-1 and TRBJ1-5; TRBD1 matches 9 bases. The germline V gene has CDR1 KGHDR and CDR2 SFDVKD. V lost 4 bases, J lost 1 base, and 4 bases stayed unmatched. The CDR3 has 16 residues. CDR3 bases: TGTGCCACCAGTGAACAGGGGGCTTCGAGCAATCAGCCCCAGCATTTT. Amino acids: CATSEQGASSNQPQHF.

About this clonotype itself: A much more abundant neighbour one base away suggests this may be a read error. The chain uses TRBV11-2 and TRBJ1-1; D unresolved. Germline CDR1 reads SGHAT; CDR2 reads FQNNGV. V shed 3 bases and J shed 2 bases, with 22 bases lying between them. This CDR3 spans 18 amino acids. In DNA form, the CDR3 reads TGTGCCAGCAGCTTTACTTGGTCAGGCGGGCTCTTTAACACTGAAGCTTTCTTT. Protein sequence: CASSFTWSGGLFNTEAFF.